This entry is about one T cell receptor beta chain. The antigen remains unidentified. The data were obtained in a study of vaccination and CD4 T cells after COVID-19. This CDR3 is built from 15 residues. CDR1 is SGHRS, CDR2 YFSETQ, per germline. V was shortened by 3 bases and J by 2 bases, with 15 bases between the two germline ends. Scientists ran DNA taken from cultured CD4+ T cells through the Oncomine TCR Beta short-read assay for sequencing. One entry per CDR3 protein results from TCRdb running MiXCR on the PCR reads. The sample includes fewer than 25,000 distinct CDR3 sequences, roughly two fifths of them seen just once. Treatment of the sample: roughly 10-day PBMC culture with coronavirus spike peptide pools or control peptides (ViraFEST assay).

This sequence originates from a human donor who had recovered from COVID-19. Sequencing used CD4+ T cells from blood, cultured in vitro. The chain couples TRBV5-1 to TRBJ2-7; D is ambiguous. For the CDR3, the DNA is TGCGCCAGCAGCTATTTTACGGCTGGAGCCTACGAGCAGTACTTC. This codes for CASSYFTAGAYEQYF. Variable domain in full (rest from reference TRBV5-1 and TRBJ2-7): KAGVTQTPRYLIKTRGQQVTLSCSPISGHRSVSWYQQTPGQGLQFLFEYFSETQRNKGNFPGRFSGRQFSNSRSEMNVSTLELGDSALYLCASSYFTAGAYEQYFGPGTRLTVT.